This entry lists 23 T cell receptor beta chains sequenced from one sample in a study of shared clonotypes between healthy human individuals. The repertoire was sequenced with immunoSEQ multiplex PCR; TCRdb's copy has only in-frame clones and lacks some. The table lists about 2,500,000 clones, just over 90% of them singletons. The sample comprised naive CD4+ T cells sorted from blood. Subset noted: CD45RA+ positively selected. These receptors originate from a man aged 18 to 29 in good health.

This chain connects TRBV5-4 to TRBJ1-2; D call uncertain. V lost 4 bases, J lost 4 bases, and 11 bases lay in between. The CDR3 is 13 amino acids. Looked up from germline, CDR1 is SGHNT and CDR2 is YYREEE (reference sequence). In nucleotides, the CDR3 is TGTGCCAGCAGCGGTGACCGACCCTATGGCTACACCTTC. Translating gives CASSGDRPYGYTF. Variable domain in full (rest from reference TRBV5-4 and TRBJ1-2): ETGVTQSPTHLIKTRGQQVTLRCSSQSGHNTVSWYQQALGQGPQFIFQYYREEENGRGNFPPRFSGLQFPNYSSELNVNALELDDSALYLCASSGDRPYGYTFGSGTRLTVV.

The chain joins TRBV27 to TRBJ1-1; D gene unclear. The CDR3 loop spans 18 amino acids. Looked up from germline, CDR1 is MNHEY and CDR2 is SMNVEV (reference sequence). Trimming pared 0 bases from V and 0 bases from J, leaving 17 bases between. CDR3 sequence reads: CASSLSRGGSSVNTEAFF. CDR3 sequence (DNA): TGTGCCAGCAGTTTATCGAGAGGAGGGAGCTCAGTGAACACTGAAGCTTTCTTT.

As to this clone: Other DNA sequences in this sample translate to the same CDR3. The chain combines TRBV10-3 with TRBJ1-6, with no clear D. Germline assignment: CDR1 ENHRY and CDR2 SYGVKD. Trimming removed 4 bases at V and 3 bases at J, with 7 bases between. The CDR3 is made up of 14 amino acids. This CDR3 reads CAISGTDYNSPLHF. In nucleotides, the CDR3 is TGTGCCATCAGTGGGACTGACTATAATTCACCCCTCCACTTT.

The chain joins TRBV9 to TRBJ2-1; TRBD1 aligns across 8 bases. The CDR3 has 15 amino acids. The trim removed 4 bases at V and 4 bases at J, leaving 7 bases unmatched. Germline V lookup: CDR1 SGDLS, CDR2 YYNGEE. The CDR3 coding sequence is TGTGCCAGCAGCCCTTCCGGGACAGGATACAATGAGCAGTTCTTC. Its translation is CASSPSGTGYNEQFF.

The chain joins TRBV19 to TRBJ1-4; D not certain. The germline gives CDR1 LNHDA, CDR2 SQIVND (reference sequence). The germline V and J ends were trimmed by 1 base and 7 bases, with 4 bases remaining between them. There are 12 residues in the CDR3. CDR3 sequence (DNA): TGTGCCAGTAGTATAGCGGGTGAAAAACTGTTTTTT. Its translation is CASSIAGEKLFF.

V and J are TRBV5-4 and TRBJ2-3; D may be TRBD2 (6 bases). This CDR3 has 15 amino acids. V gave up 4 bases and J gave up 2 bases, with 14 bases separating them. Germline lookup yields CDR1 SGHNT and CDR2 YYREEE (reference sequence). The CDR3 region is CASSNGGVNTDTQYF. CDR3 coding DNA: TGTGCCAGCAGCAATGGAGGGGTGAACACAGATACGCAGTATTTT.

The chain is built from TRBV4-3 and TRBJ2-3; TRBD2 agrees at 13 bases. V was pared by 5 bases and J by 3 bases, with 14 bases of the junction left unmatched. There are 19 residues in the CDR3. CDR1 is LGHNA, CDR2 YSLEER, per germline. The CDR3: CASSKLAGGPLGLTDTQYF. The CDR3 DNA is TGCGCCAGCAGCAAACTAGCGGGAGGGCCCTTGGGGTTGACAGATACGCAGTATTTT.

CDR3 sequence reads: CASSFQGSDTQYF. The CDR3 coding sequence is TGCGCCAGCAGCTTTCAGGGTTCAGATACGCAGTATTTT. The rearrangement links TRBV5-1 to TRBJ2-3, with TRBD1 as a possible D gene (5 bases). The V end lost 2 bases, the J end lost 4 bases, and 8 bases lay between the germline ends. The CDR3 covers 13 residues. CDR1 and CDR2 from the germline V gene are SGHRS and YFSETQ. Together with reference TRBV5-1 and TRBJ2-3, the CDR3 gives the full variable domain: KAGVTQTPRYLIKTRGQQVTLSCSPISGHRSVSWYQQTPGQGLQFLFEYFSETQRNKGNFPGRFSGRQFSNSRSEMNVSTLELGDSALYLCASSFQGSDTQYFGPGTRLTVL.

This clone occurred a few times. The rearrangement uses TRBV18 and TRBJ1-1; a weak D match, TRBD1 (5 bases). Germline V CDR1 and CDR2: KGHSH, LQKENI. V shed 8 bases and J shed 0 bases, with 10 bases lying between them. This CDR3 region has 13 residues. The chain's CDR3 is CASQMTVNTEAFF. In DNA, the CDR3 is TGTGCCAGCCAAATGACAGTGAACACTGAAGCTTTCTTT.

This clone was seen only once. V gene TRBV28 combines with J gene TRBJ1-4; D may be TRBD1 (5 bases). The CDR3 has 15 residues. The V end was cut by 5 bases, the J end by 8 bases, with 18 bases between. Per germline, CDR1 MDHEN and CDR2 SYDVKM. The CDR3 reads CASSQQEKGGEKLFF. CDR3 DNA: TGTGCCAGCAGTCAACAGGAGAAGGGTGGGGAAAAACTGTTTTTT.

The V call is TRBV2, the J call TRBJ1-2, with D perhaps matching TRBD1 (6 bases). Per the germline V gene, CDR1 is SNHLY and CDR2 is FYNNEI. Trimming took 8 bases from V and 8 from J, leaving 21 bases between them. There are 14 residues in the CDR3. This chain's CDR3 is CASPPTGGAEGYTF. The CDR3 DNA sequence: TGTGCCAGCCCCCCGACGGGGGGCGCGGAAGGCTACACCTTC.

The gene calls are TRBV14 and TRBJ2-2; D is unclear. This CDR3 comprises 13 residues. Germline V CDR1 and CDR2: SGHDN, FVKESK. Trimming took 7 bases from V and 4 from J, leaving 10 bases between them. The CDR3 sequence: CASTLGPTGELFF. The CDR3 nucleotides are TGTGCCAGCACCCTGGGCCCCACCGGGGAGCTGTTTTTT.

V usage is TRBV7-9 and J usage is TRBJ1-4, with a possible D match to TRBD1 (5 bases). Germline-derived CDR1 and CDR2 are SEHNR and FQNEAQ (reference sequence). CDR3 length: 18 amino acids. V was clipped by 4 bases and J by 2 bases, with 20 bases between them. The CDR3 loop is CASSSIRTSGATNEKLFF. The DNA of the CDR3 is TGTGCCAGCAGCTCGATAAGGACTAGCGGGGCGACTAATGAAAAACTGTTTTTT.

The chain links TRBV28 to TRBJ1-5, with D perhaps TRBD1 (6 bases). The germline CDR1 and CDR2 sequences are MDHEN and SYDVKM. Trimming cost V 7 bases and J 0 bases, with 13 bases left between them. This CDR3 has 15 residues. CDR3 nucleotides: TGTGCCAGCACCAAGGGGGGGATTAGCAATCAGCCCCAGCATTTT. As protein: CASTKGGISNQPQHF.

The chain is built from TRBV6-6 and TRBJ2-3, with 10 positions matching TRBD2. J gave up 1 base and V 8 bases, and 6 bases lay outside the gene matches. This CDR3 spans 15 amino acids. The germline V gene encodes CDR1 MNHNY and CDR2 SVGAGI (reference sequence). CDR3 nucleotide sequence: TGTGCCAGCGGTAGGGGGACTAGCGGCACAGATACGCAGTATTTT. This sequence encodes CASGRGTSGTDTQYF.

This clone came up once. The V gene is TRBV5-5, the J gene TRBJ1-2, with D perhaps TRBD1 (6 bases). CDR1 and CDR2 from the germline V gene are SGHKS and YYEKEE (reference sequence). This CDR3 spans 14 amino acids. Trimming left V 1 base short and J 2 bases short, with 9 bases between. CDR3 in amino acids: CASSLTDSNYGYTF. CDR3 DNA: TGTGCCAGCAGCTTGACGGACAGCAACTATGGCTACACCTTC. Supplemented by reference TRBV5-5 and TRBJ1-2, the full variable domain reads DAGVTQSPTHLIKTRGQQVTLRCSPISGHKSVSWYQQVLGQGPQFIFQYYEKEERGRGNFPDRFSARQFPNYSSELNVNALLLGDSALYLCASSLTDSNYGYTFGSGTRLTVV.

V is TRBV6-5 and J is TRBJ1-2, with 8 positions matching TRBD1. With 3 bases clipped from V and 7 bases from J, the junction kept 7 bases outside the gene matches. The germline V gene has CDR1 MNHEY and CDR2 SVGAGI. The CDR3 is 14 amino acids. The CDR3 bases are TGTGCCAGCAGTTATTTACAGGGGGTATCTGGCTACACCTTC. Its protein product is CASSYLQGVSGYTF.

The rearrangement uses TRBV2 and TRBJ1-6, with D tentatively TRBD1 (5 bases). Germline assignment: CDR1 SNHLY and CDR2 FYNNEI. The germline V and J ends were trimmed by 3 bases and 13 bases, with 25 bases remaining between them. This CDR3 region has 17 residues. CDR3 in DNA: TGTGCCAGCAGTGATACCCCGGGACGGTTCTACTATTATCCCCTCCACTTT. Protein: CASSDTPGRFYYYPLHF.

This chain joins TRBV5-1 and TRBJ2-1; D call uncertain. The CDR3 sequence is 17 residues long. Trimming removed 2 bases from V and 0 bases from J, with 15 bases in between. Germline loops: CDR1 SGHRS, CDR2 YFSETQ. The CDR3 nucleotides read TGCGCCAGCAGCTTTAGTGCTCGGACCAGCTCCTACAATGAGCAGTTCTTC. Residues: CASSFSARTSSYNEQFF.

The chain uses TRBV6-5 and TRBJ2-7; the D is unclear. Germline lookup yields CDR1 MNHEY and CDR2 SVGAGI. The CDR3 consists of 12 residues. Trimming took off 8 bases at V and 5 bases at J, with 13 bases between the two ends. The CDR3 sequence: CASGLRWNEQYF. The CDR3, as DNA: TGTGCCAGCGGGTTACGTTGGAACGAGCAGTACTTC.

The chain carries TRBV28 and TRBJ1-5, with TRBD1 as a possible D gene (6 bases). Germline V lookup: CDR1 MDHEN, CDR2 SYDVKM. There are 15 residues in the CDR3. Deletions cut 6 bases from V and 0 bases from J, with 12 bases between. The CDR3 sequence: CASRQGSSSNQPQHF. CDR3 bases: TGTGCCAGCAGACAGGGATCCTCTAGCAATCAGCCCCAGCATTTT.

The genes are TRBV7-9 and TRBJ2-6, with 8 bases that match TRBD2. The germline V gene encodes CDR1 SEHNR and CDR2 FQNEAQ (reference sequence). Trimming at V came to 2 bases and at J to 0 bases, leaving 6 bases not matched to a gene. The CDR3 has 18 residues. The CDR3 is CASSLWGSGVSGANVLTF. The CDR3 DNA sequence: TGTGCCAGCAGCTTATGGGGTAGCGGGGTCTCTGGGGCCAACGTCCTGACTTTC.

The chain joins TRBV19 to TRBJ2-3; D may be TRBD2 (6 bases). Germline V CDR1 and CDR2: LNHDA, SQIVND (reference sequence). The CDR3 is 14 amino acids. The V and J ends lost 10 bases and 3 bases respectively, with 17 bases between them. CDR3 nucleotide sequence: TGTGCCACCCGCCAGGGCGGGACGACAGATACGCAGTATTTT. Encoded protein: CATRQGGTTDTQYF.